A single sample gave rise to the 3 T cell receptor beta chains below, sequenced in a study of blood T cells in healthy people across ages. A second PCR of 7 to 11 cycles used a sample-barcoded 5' primer and a J-beta primer mix. TCRdb fed the 5' RACE reads into MiXCR, producing one record per CDR3 protein. The table lists 800,000 to 950,000 distinct CDR3 sequences, about 34% of them singletons. The sequenced sample was blood. The receptors come from a young man in good health.

This clonotype was seen a few times. V gene TRBV11-2 combines with J gene TRBJ2-7; TRBD2 matches at 9 bases. The V gene's germline CDR1 is SGHAT and CDR2 FQNNGV. Germline trimming cut 1 base from V and 5 bases from J; bases unmatched to any gene: 15. The CDR3 sequence is 18 residues long. This CDR3 reads CASSLGPLAGELLHEQYF. The CDR3 DNA reads as TGTGCCAGCAGCTTAGGACCTTTAGCGGGGGAGCTTCTCCACGAGCAGTACTTC.

This clonotype was seen only a few times. The chain recombines TRBV27 with TRBJ2-5; a weak D match, TRBD1 (6 bases). The CDR3 consists of 15 residues. The germline V and J ends were trimmed by 6 bases and 4 bases, with 18 bases remaining between them. Germline CDR1 and CDR2: MNHEY and SMNVEV (reference sequence). The CDR3 loop reads CASSLTTGSPETQYF. CDR3 bases: TGTGCCAGCAGCTTGACCACAGGGTCCCCAGAGACCCAGTACTTC.

V usage is TRBV4-3 and J usage is TRBJ1-4; TRBD1 might be the D (5 bases). The CDR3 is 16 residues long. V lost 0 bases and J lost 5, with 13 bases in between. Per the germline V gene, CDR1 is LGHNA and CDR2 is YSLEER. CDR3 sequence: CASSQDSRGQNEKLFF. The CDR3 region has the DNA TGCGCCAGCAGCCAAGATTCTAGGGGCCAGAATGAAAAACTGTTTTTT.